This record covers a single T cell receptor (beta chain). This entry comes from a study of blood T cell repertoires in COVID-19. The overall study: The United States, Italy and Spain provided the acute and convalescent COVID-19 samples. T cells, B-cell-depleted T cells, or PBMCs provided the cDNA or gDNA that served as material.

Original data processing: Estimates of nucleated cell counts were drawn from the amplification of reference gene primers. Sequencing used immunoSEQ multiplex PCR; TCRdb keeps in-frame clones, though not all of them. V, J and clone size derive from that table, while D and trimming were established from the DNA sequence. The repertoire holds 210,000 or so clones, with about 86% as singletons. The trim removed 3 bases at V and 0 bases at J, leaving 13 bases unmatched. The length of the CDR3 is 19 residues. CDR1 and CDR2 (germline): LGHNA, YNFKEQ. This TCR came from a man aged 18 to 30 with active or convalescent COVID-19. This chain links TRBV4-2 with TRBJ1-3, with 8 bases matching TRBD1. The sequenced material came from peripheral blood. The DNA of the CDR3 is TGTGCCAGCAGCCAGGCCAACCGGGACAGGCGCTTCTCTGGAAACACCATATATTTT. Protein product: CASSQANRDRRFSGNTIYF.